This TCR beta chain was observed in a study of low-dose radiotherapy and immunotherapy resistance in tumors. The overall study: Cohort 1 was given 0.5 Gy fractions every 2 weeks, 6.5 Gy in total. Every two weeks, cyclophosphamide 200 mg/m2 was infused one day before radiation plus immunotherapy. Patients were treated with intravenous nivolumab at 240 mg every two weeks and were also dosed with ipilimumab at 1 mg/kg every six weeks.

TRAV and TRBV primers primed cDNA for both TCRalpha and TCRbeta. An approximately 19-cycle PCR with a constant-region primer and V-primer adapter amplified TCRs. TCRdb called the reads again in MiXCR, with one record for every CDR3 protein. The table includes 55,000 to 65,000 distinct CDR3 sequences, approximately 25% detected once. This clonotype was seen at least ten times. The CDR3 length is 15 residues. With V trimmed by 4 bases and J by 7 bases, 4 bases remained unmatched. CDR1 and CDR2 from the germline V gene are SGHRS and YFSETQ. This sample's time point: before trial treatment. The donors, trial participants, received nivolumab, ipilimumab, aspirin, low-dose cyclophosphamide and low-dose radiotherapy.

This clonotype originated in a male donor with rectosigmoid adenocarcinoma. The sequences come from PBMCs, collected before treatment. V usage is TRBV5-1 and J usage is TRBJ2-1; 14 bases align to TRBD2. CDR3 DNA sequence: TGCGCCAGCAGCCCCGGGACTAGCGGGAGTAATGAGCAGTTCTTC. Its protein product is CASSPGTSGSNEQFF.